The rows below give T cell receptor beta chains drawn from one sample of a study of early T cells in non-severe SARS-CoV-2 infection. TCRdb re-called the 5' RACE reads through MiXCR, storing one row per CDR3 protein. The table records more than 45,000 distinct CDR3 sequences, 6.2% of them present only once. Sequencing used whole blood, obtained at baseline. Every receptor here comes from an adult who was a healthcare worker with PCR-confirmed SARS-CoV-2 infection or an uninfected control (not recorded which). The conserved cysteine and the conserved F or W are not part of the CDR3 here.

>TRBJ1-1|TRBV5-4
ASILTILGEAF
>TRBJ2-5|TRBV5-4
ASSWTSFQETQY
>TRBJ1-1|TRBV5-6
ASSFGPMNTEAF
>TRBJ2-1|TRBV7-3
ASSKEIFNEQF
>TRBJ2-2|TRBV5-4
ASSLGRDLRGELF
>TRBJ2-3|TRBV4-3
ASSQDPSSTQY
>TRBJ1-5|TRBV3-1
ASSHTTGRTDSNQPQH
>TRBJ2-7|TRBV2
ASSHPGLSTYEQY
>TRBJ2-5|TRBV7-6
ASSLGLRAGGETQY
>TRBJ2-1|TRBV7-7
ASSLAGSSGRASYNEQF
>TRBJ2-3|TRBV20-1
SAPGLAEKGDTQY
>TRBJ1-2|TRBV7-2
ASRWALTYGYT
>TRBJ2-6|TRBV24-1
ATSASGDSGANVLT
>TRBJ1-6|TRBV18
ASSPETGGNSPLH
>TRBJ2-1|TRBV2
ASSEQGVKDEQF